This TCR beta chain was identified in a study of monozygotic twins with inflammatory bowel disease. Overall study findings and caveats: Especially with disease activity, IBD patients had fewer clonotypes in common with others than healthy twins did.

Germline CDR1 is GTSNPN and CDR2 is SVGIG (reference sequence). The CDR3 contains 14 residues. For this clonotype: Its antigen remains unidentified.

Each UMI, carrying a 6-nucleotide sample barcode, came from template switching. TCRdb reprocessed the 5' RACE reads and stores each CDR3 protein as one record, lacking DNA. The table for this sample gives about 210,000 distinct CDR3 sequences. This chain uses TRBV30 with TRBJ1-1; TCRdb lists TRBD1, though no DNA is available to test this call. This sequence was found in a human donor with ulcerative colitis or Crohn's disease, or a healthy co-twin of an affected twin (not recorded which). The sequenced sample consisted of blood. The CDR3 spells CAWSYPGGNTEAFF. Combining the CDR3 with reference TRBV30 and TRBJ1-1 gives the whole variable domain SQTIHQWPATLVQPVGSPLSLECTVEGTSNPNLYWYRQAAGRGLQLLFYSVGIGQISSEVPQNLSASRPQDRQFILSSKKLLLSDSGFYLCAWSYPGGNTEAFFGQGTRLTVV.